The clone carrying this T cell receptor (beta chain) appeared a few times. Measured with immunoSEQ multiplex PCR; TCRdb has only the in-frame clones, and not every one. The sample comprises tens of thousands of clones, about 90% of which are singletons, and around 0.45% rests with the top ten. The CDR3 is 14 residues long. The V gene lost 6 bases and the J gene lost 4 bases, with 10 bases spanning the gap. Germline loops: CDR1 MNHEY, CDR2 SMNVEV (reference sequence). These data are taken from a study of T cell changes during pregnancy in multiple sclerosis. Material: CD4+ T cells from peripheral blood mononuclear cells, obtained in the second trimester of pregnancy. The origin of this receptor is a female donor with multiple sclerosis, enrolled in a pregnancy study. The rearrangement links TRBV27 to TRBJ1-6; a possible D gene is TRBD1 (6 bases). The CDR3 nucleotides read TGTGCCAGCAGGGTAGGACAGTATAATTCACCCCTCCACTTT. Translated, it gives CASRVGQYNSPLHF.